This TCR beta chain was recovered during a study of post-analysis software for immune sequencing data (dated by TCRdb to between 2015 and 2017). Notes on the research overall: Recorded disease courses included relapsing-remitting, secondary progressive and progressive-relapsing multiple sclerosis, with some patients lacking subtype annotation. A subset of samples was prepared in parallel using single-end sample barcoding, then pooled and co-amplified after Illumina adapter ligation. The multiple sclerosis patient repertoires were compared with more than 10 previously published healthy control repertoires from donors aged 6 to 25 years. General findings and caveats noted by the study authors: The control group was slightly older than the multiple sclerosis patient group. Significantly higher frequencies in patients than in controls were found for roughly 5 TRBV segments, including TRBV5-6, TRBV5-1 and TRBV20-1. Direct clustering with F measure revealed strong co-clustering of samples prepared in the same batch, which led to a batch-effect correction. Multiple sclerosis patients had significantly lower normalized Chao1 diversity than controls, a result that suggests substantial peripheral T-cell clonal expansion.

CDR1 is given as SEHNR and CDR2 as FQNEAQ, both from the germline V gene (reference sequence). From the cysteine up to the phenylalanine, the CDR3 has a length of 14 residues. The kept DNA is CDR3 alone, 42 bases in frame from the first base. V and J are trimmed by 4 bases and 4 bases, and the gene matches miss 6 bases of the junction. As for this clonotype: Its antigen is unknown. Per-base qualities were not stored, and no clone one base away is much larger.

The receptor library was made with PCR. The sequencer was an Illumina HiSeq 2500. To reduce PCR and sequencing biases, unique molecular identifiers were built into the TCR beta cDNA libraries. Approximately 500,000 cDNA molecules were obtained per 1 to 10 million input T cells, so each molecule approximated one T cell. The same protocol used for the earlier healthy control dataset was applied to prepare and sequence the patient libraries. Within a given batch, samples were prepared together, multiplexed and sequenced on the same HiSeq lane. As for the original processing: MIGEC handled the raw barcoded reads, throwing out single-read molecular identifier groups before consensus assembly and CDR3 extraction. Clonotype tables were post-analysed with VDJtools, normalizing diversity by down-sampling all datasets to the smallest sample size. In repertoire overlap clustering, CDR3 amino acid sequences, but not nucleotide sequences, were matched to correct batch-related cross-sample contamination. TCRdb redid the processing of the public reads, applying fastp at Q25 and MiXCR, and retained in-frame beta chains. Duplicate CDR3 protein sequences are folded into a single record with the most common DNA and genes. These V and J calls originate from TCRdb's pipeline instead of the authors' own analysis. The sample data list a few hundred thousand distinct CDR3 sequences, and less than 40% of these were observed just once. The top ten hold around an eighth of the sample.

To demonstrate the VDJtools post-analysis software, TCR beta repertoires were profiled from the peripheral blood of 13 young patients with multiple sclerosis. The multiple sclerosis patients were children and adolescents ranging in age from 6 to 15 years. The specimen was blood. In this chain, TRBV7-9 is recombined with TRBJ2-5; TRBD1 lines up with 7 middle nucleotides. This receptor was identified in a girl aged 10 to 17 with multiple sclerosis. The CDR3 amino acid sequence is: CASSSLAGGETQYF. Read as DNA, the sequence is TGTGCCAGCAGCTCCCTGGCAGGGGGAGAGACCCAGTACTTC.